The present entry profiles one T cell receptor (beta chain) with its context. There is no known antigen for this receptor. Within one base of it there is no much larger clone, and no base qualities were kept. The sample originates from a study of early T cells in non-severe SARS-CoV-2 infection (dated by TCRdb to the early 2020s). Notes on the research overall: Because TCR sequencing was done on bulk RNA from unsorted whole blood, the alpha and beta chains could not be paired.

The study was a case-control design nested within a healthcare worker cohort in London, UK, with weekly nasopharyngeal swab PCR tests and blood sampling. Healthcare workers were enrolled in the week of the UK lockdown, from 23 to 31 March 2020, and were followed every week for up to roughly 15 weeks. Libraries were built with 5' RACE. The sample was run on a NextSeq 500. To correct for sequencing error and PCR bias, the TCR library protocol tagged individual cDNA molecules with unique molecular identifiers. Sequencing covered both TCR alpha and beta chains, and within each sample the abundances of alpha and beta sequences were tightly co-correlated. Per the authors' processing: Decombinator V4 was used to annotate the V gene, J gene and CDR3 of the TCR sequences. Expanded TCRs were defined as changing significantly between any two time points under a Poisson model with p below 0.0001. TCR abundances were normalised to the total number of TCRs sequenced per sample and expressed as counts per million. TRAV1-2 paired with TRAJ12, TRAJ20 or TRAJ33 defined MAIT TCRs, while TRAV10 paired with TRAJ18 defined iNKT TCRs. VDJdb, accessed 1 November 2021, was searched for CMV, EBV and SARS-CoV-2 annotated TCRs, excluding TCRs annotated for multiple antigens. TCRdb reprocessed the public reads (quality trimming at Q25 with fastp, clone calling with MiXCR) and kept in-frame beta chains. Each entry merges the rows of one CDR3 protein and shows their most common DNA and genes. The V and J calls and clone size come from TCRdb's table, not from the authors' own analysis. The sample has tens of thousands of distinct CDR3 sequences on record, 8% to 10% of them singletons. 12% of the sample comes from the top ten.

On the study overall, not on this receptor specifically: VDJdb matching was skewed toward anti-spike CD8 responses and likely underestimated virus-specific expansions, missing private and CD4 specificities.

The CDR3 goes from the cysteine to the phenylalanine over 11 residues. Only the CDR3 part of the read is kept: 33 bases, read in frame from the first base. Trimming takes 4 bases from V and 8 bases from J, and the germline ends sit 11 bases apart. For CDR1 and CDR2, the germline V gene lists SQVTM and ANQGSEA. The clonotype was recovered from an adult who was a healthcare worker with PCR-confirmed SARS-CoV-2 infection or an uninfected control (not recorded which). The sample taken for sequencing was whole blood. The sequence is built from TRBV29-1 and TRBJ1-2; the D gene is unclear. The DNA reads TGCAGCGTTGGGAAGACGAAGGGCTACACCTTC. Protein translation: CSVGKTKGYTF.